These 24 T cell receptor beta chains were sequenced from one sample in a study of regulatory and conventional T cells in RAG deficiency. Using immunoSEQ multiplex PCR, the repertoire was profiled, and TCRdb retains in-frame clones only, with some absent. The data contain 30,000 to 40,000 clones, about 75% of them singletons. Genomic DNA came from blood conventional CD4+ T cells gated CD25-low CD127-high. This sample also appeared in a second study, on regulatory T cells. Per that paper: The PCR used 52 TRBV and 13 TRBJ primers.

Sample: CD4+ effector T cells sorted from blood. The receptors were gathered from a human donor in good health.

J is TRBJ2-1 and V is TRBV5-6, with TRBD1 as a possible D gene (5 bases). Germline CDR1 reads SGHDT; CDR2 reads YYEEEE. This CDR3 spans 15 amino acids. Trimming left V 2 bases short and J 2 bases short, with 11 bases between. CDR3 bases: TGTGCCAGCAGCTTAGGGGCTCACACCTACAATGAGCAGTTCTTC. Protein sequence: CASSLGAHTYNEQFF.

This chain connects TRBV12-5 to TRBJ2-7; D may be TRBD1 (5 bases). Germline CDR1 LGHNT, CDR2 FRNRAP. Trimming took 7 bases from V and 2 from J, leaving 12 bases between them. The length of the CDR3 is 13 residues. The CDR3 region has the DNA TGTGCTAGTGAGATCCCACAGGCCTACGAGCAGTACTTC. This sequence encodes CASEIPQAYEQYF. The full variable domain, completed using reference TRBV12-5 and TRBJ2-7, is DARVTQTPRHKVTEMGQEVTMRCQPILGHNTVFWYRQTMMQGLELLAYFRNRAPLDDSGMPKDRFSAEMPDATLATLKIQPSEPRDSAVYFCASEIPQAYEQYFGPGTRLTVT.

The chain carries TRBV6-5 and TRBJ1-3, with D hard to call. The CDR3 runs to 15 residues. CDR1 and CDR2 from the germline V gene are MNHEY and SVGAGI. V was pared by 0 bases and J by 4 bases, with 10 bases between. The CDR3 loop reads CASSYSTGTGNTIYF. The CDR3 coding sequence is TGTGCCAGCAGTTACTCTACGGGCACGGGAAACACCATATATTTT.

The chain uses TRBV18 and TRBJ1-2, with a possible D match to TRBD1 (6 bases). Germline assignment: CDR1 KGHSH and CDR2 LQKENI. V gave up 2 bases and J gave up 8 bases, with 9 bases separating them. The CDR3 consists of 12 residues. The CDR3 bases are TGTGCCAGCTCACCAGACAGGTGGGGCTACACCTTC. Amino acids: CASSPDRWGYTF.

The gene calls are TRBV9 and TRBJ1-2; possibly TRBD1 for D (5 bases). Germline CDR1 reads SGDLS; CDR2 reads YYNGEE. This CDR3 spans 13 amino acids. Trimming took 0 bases from V and 4 from J, leaving 7 bases between them. The CDR3 sequence is CASSVGGSYGYTF. As DNA, the CDR3 is TGTGCCAGCAGCGTAGGGGGGAGCTATGGCTACACCTTC.

The chain recombines TRBV27 with TRBJ2-3, with D perhaps TRBD2 (6 bases). Per the germline V gene, CDR1 is MNHEY and CDR2 is SMNVEV (reference sequence). This CDR3 is built from 15 residues. The ends were cut back, 4 bases at V and 1 base at J, with 12 bases in the middle. The CDR3 loop is CASSSRGTRTDTQYF. As DNA, the CDR3 is TGTGCCAGCAGTTCCCGGGGGACTCGCACAGATACGCAGTATTTT.

The chain uses TRBV5-6 and TRBJ1-1, with D unclear. The CDR3 is 15 amino acids. Germline values: CDR1 SGHDT, CDR2 YYEEEE. V was clipped by 0 bases and J by 1 base, with 10 bases between them. As DNA, the CDR3 is TGTGCCAGCAGCTTGGGGCCACTGGGGAACACTGAAGCTTTCTTT. Encoded protein: CASSLGPLGNTEAFF. Combining the CDR3 with reference TRBV5-6 and TRBJ1-1 gives the whole variable domain DAGVTQSPTHLIKTRGQQVTLRCSPKSGHDTVSWYQQALGQGPQFIFQYYEEEERQRGNFPDRFSGHQFPNYSSELNVNALLLGDSALYLCASSLGPLGNTEAFFGQGTRLTVV.

This clone was detected a few times. The CDR3 DNA follows: TGCGCCAGCAGCCAAGATTTAGGTTCACCCCTCCACTTT. Translation gives CASSQDLGSPLHF. The genes are TRBV4-1 and TRBJ1-6; D gene uncertain. Germline CDR1 and CDR2: MGHRA and YSYEKL. Between the trimmed V and J ends, which lost 0 bases and 9 bases, there was a span of 6 bases. CDR3 length equals 13 residues.

This chain uses TRBV9 with TRBJ2-5; 11 bases are shared with TRBD2. The CDR3 contains 15 residues. V shed 3 bases, J shed 5 bases, and the junction held 6 bases outside the gene matches. In germline, CDR1 is SGDLS, CDR2 YYNGEE. As DNA, the CDR3 is TGTGCCAGCAGCGGGGGACTAGCGGTAAGGGAGACCCAGTACTTC. Translation gives CASSGGLAVRETQYF.

The chain joins TRBV11-2 to TRBJ2-2; D might be TRBD2 (5 bases). Deletions cut 5 bases from V and 1 base from J, with 11 bases between. There are 15 residues in the CDR3. Per the germline V gene, CDR1 is SGHAT and CDR2 is FQNNGV. CDR3 sequence (DNA): TGTGCCAGCAGCCCAAGCGCGGGGAACACCGGGGAGCTGTTTTTT. It translates to CASSPSAGNTGELFF.

The chain has TRBV2 and TRBJ2-1; TRBD1 agrees at 7 bases. Germline V gene lookup returns CDR1 SNHLY and CDR2 FYNNEI. This CDR3 has 14 amino acids. J was trimmed by 6 bases and V by 3 bases; bases with no gene match: 5. The CDR3 sequence: CASSDRGRRNEQFF. The CDR3 bases are TGTGCCAGCAGTGATAGGGGGCGCCGCAATGAGCAGTTCTTC.

This chain links TRBV5-1 with TRBJ2-7, with 9 bases identical to TRBD1. J lost 5 bases, V lost 3 bases, and 9 bases had no gene match. The CDR3 contains 15 residues. CDR1 is SGHRS, CDR2 YFSETQ, per germline. CDR3 DNA: TGCGCCAGCAGCTGGAGCGGACAGGGGCTCAACGAGCAGTACTTC. Protein sequence: CASSWSGQGLNEQYF. Full variable domain (outside the CDR3, taken from reference TRBV5-1 and TRBJ2-7): KAGVTQTPRYLIKTRGQQVTLSCSPISGHRSVSWYQQTPGQGLQFLFEYFSETQRNKGNFPGRFSGRQFSNSRSEMNVSTLELGDSALYLCASSWSGQGLNEQYFGPGTRLTVT.

In DNA, the CDR3 is TGTGCCTGGAAGGTGATGACGGTTACCTACGAGCAGTACTTC. Protein product: CAWKVMTVTYEQYF. The gene calls are TRBV30 and TRBJ2-7; unclear D gene. The germline V and J ends were trimmed by 4 bases and 2 bases, with 15 bases remaining between them. The CDR3 length is 14 residues. Germline V gene lookup returns CDR1 GTSNPN and CDR2 SVGIG (reference sequence).

CDR3: CSVGARVAPYEQYF. The CDR3 DNA follows: TGCAGCGTTGGCGCCAGGGTAGCCCCCTACGAGCAGTACTTC. V is TRBV29-1 and J is TRBJ2-7; D may be TRBD1 (5 bases). Germline CDR1 and CDR2: SQVTM and ANQGSEA. Trimming left V 4 bases short and J 2 bases short, with 15 bases between. There are 14 residues in the CDR3.

For the CDR3, the DNA is TGTGCCAGCAGCATCACAGGGGTCGACACTGAAGCTTTCTTT. This translates into CASSITGVDTEAFF. V is TRBV5-6 and J is TRBJ1-1; 7 bases line up with TRBD1. The J segment lost 3 bases and the V segment lost 4 bases, leaving 6 bases of the junction unmatched. Germline assignment: CDR1 SGHDT and CDR2 YYEEEE. The CDR3 covers 14 residues.

J is TRBJ2-3 and V is TRBV29-1; 7 bases agree with TRBD1. The germline CDR1 and CDR2 sequences are SQVTM and ANQGSEA. The CDR3 runs to 14 residues. V lost 1 base to trimming and J lost 4 bases; unmatched junction nucleotides: 5. CDR3 bases: TGCAGCGTTGAAGGCAGGGGGTTGGCAGATACGCAGTATTTT. Translating gives CSVEGRGLADTQYF.

The gene calls are TRBV18 and TRBJ2-2; D call uncertain. With 3 bases removed from V and 2 bases from J, the gap between germline ends came to 16 bases. The CDR3 totals 17 residues. Germline V gene data show CDR1 as KGHSH and CDR2 as LQKENI. The CDR3 nucleotides read TGTGCCAGCTCACCCCGACTCGGCGGCCCCAACACCGGGGAGCTGTTTTTT. Protein sequence: CASSPRLGGPNTGELFF. Complete variable domain (other parts from reference TRBV18 and TRBJ2-2): NAGVMQNPRHLVRRRGQEARLRCSPMKGHSHVYWYRQLPEEGLKFMVYLQKENIIDESGMPKERFSAEFPKEGPSILRIQQVVRGDSAAYFCASSPRLGGPNTGELFFGEGSRLTVL.

This clone was counted between two and nine times. The chain employs TRBV30 and TRBJ1-1; 7 bases are a match to TRBD1. V lost 2 bases to trimming and J lost 2 bases; unmatched junction nucleotides: 2. The CDR3 covers 13 residues. The germline gives CDR1 GTSNPN, CDR2 SVGIG (reference sequence). The CDR3, as DNA: TGTGCCTGGAGTAGACAGGGTAACACTGAAGCTTTCTTT. Its protein product is CAWSRQGNTEAFF.

V gene TRBV29-1 combines with J gene TRBJ2-3; the D call may be TRBD1 or TRBD2 (5 bases each). CDR3 length equals 12 residues. CDR1 and CDR2 (germline): SQVTM, ANQGSEA. Trimming pared 4 bases from V and 2 bases from J, leaving 7 bases between. As DNA, the CDR3 is TGCAGCGTTGGGGGGTTCACAGATACGCAGTATTTT. Translated: CSVGGFTDTQYF.

The CDR3 protein is CASRTTGPSNQPQHF. CDR3 nucleotides: TGTGCCAGCAGGACGACAGGACCTAGCAATCAGCCCCAGCATTTT. The chain couples TRBV28 to TRBJ1-5; the D gene is possibly TRBD1 (6 bases). CDR1 and CDR2 (germline): MDHEN, SYDVKM. Trimming pared 6 bases from V and 0 bases from J, leaving 12 bases between. The CDR3 runs to 15 residues.

This chain links TRBV7-2 with TRBJ2-3; no clear D gene. Germline CDR1 SGHTA, CDR2 FQGNSA. The length of the CDR3 is 12 residues. With 1 base removed from V and 6 bases from J, the gap between germline ends came to 5 bases. The CDR3 here is CASSLDKDTQYF. The CDR3 DNA is TGTGCCAGCAGCTTAGATAAGGATACGCAGTATTTT. Drawing the rest from reference TRBV7-2 and TRBJ2-3, the complete variable domain is GAGVSQSPSNKVTEKGKDVELRCDPISGHTALYWYRQSLGQGLEFLIYFQGNSAPDKSGLPSDRFSAERTGGSVSTLTIQRTQQEDSAVYLCASSLDKDTQYFGPGTRLTVL.

This clone was counted a single time. V gene TRBV5-1 combines with J gene TRBJ2-7; 9 positions agree with TRBD1. V was pared by 2 bases and J by 5 bases, with 5 bases of the junction left unmatched. This CDR3 spans 14 amino acids. CDR1 SGHRS and CDR2 YFSETQ come from the germline V gene. CDR3 DNA: TGCGCCAGCAGCTTAGGGGACAGGGCAGACGAGCAGTACTTC. Its translation: CASSLGDRADEQYF.

This sequence joins TRBV7-2 and TRBJ1-2, with 8 positions matching TRBD1. The CDR3 covers 14 residues. Germline CDR1 reads SGHTA; CDR2 reads FQGNSA. J was trimmed by 2 bases and V by 1 base; bases with no gene match: 0. CDR3 sequence (DNA): TGTGCCAGCAGCTTAGGGACAGGGAACTATGGCTACACCTTC. It translates to CASSLGTGNYGYTF.

This clone was detected once. The chain couples TRBV4-1 to TRBJ1-1, with TRBD1 as a possible D gene (5 bases). Germline V gene sequence: CDR1 MGHRA, CDR2 YSYEKL. The CDR3 extends over 16 amino acids. Trimming stripped 8 bases from V and 0 bases from J, with 19 bases between. CDR3: CASRSPRQKLNTEAFF. The CDR3 DNA reads as TGCGCCAGCCGGTCGCCAAGACAGAAATTGAACACTGAAGCTTTCTTT.